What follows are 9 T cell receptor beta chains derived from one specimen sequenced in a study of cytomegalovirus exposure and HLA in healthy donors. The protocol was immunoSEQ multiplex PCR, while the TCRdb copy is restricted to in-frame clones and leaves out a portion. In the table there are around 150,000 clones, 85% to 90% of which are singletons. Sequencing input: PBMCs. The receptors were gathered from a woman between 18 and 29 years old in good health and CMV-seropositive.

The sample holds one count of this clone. The CDR3 region is CASIGSGRTQYF. The CDR3 DNA sequence: TGTGCCAGCATAGGTAGCGGGAGGACCCAGTACTTC. The chain links TRBV6-6 to TRBJ2-5; TRBD2 agrees at 9 bases. Looked up from germline, CDR1 is MNHNY and CDR2 is SVGAGI (reference sequence). Trimming cost V 7 bases and J 7 bases; bases outside gene matches: 4. There are 12 residues in the CDR3.

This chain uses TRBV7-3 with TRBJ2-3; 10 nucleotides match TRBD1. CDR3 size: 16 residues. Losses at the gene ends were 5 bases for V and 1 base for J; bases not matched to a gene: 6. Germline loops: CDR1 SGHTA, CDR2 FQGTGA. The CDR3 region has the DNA TGTGCCAGCAGCCTTACCGGGACAGGGGGCACAGATACGCAGTATTTT. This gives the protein CASSLTGTGGTDTQYF.

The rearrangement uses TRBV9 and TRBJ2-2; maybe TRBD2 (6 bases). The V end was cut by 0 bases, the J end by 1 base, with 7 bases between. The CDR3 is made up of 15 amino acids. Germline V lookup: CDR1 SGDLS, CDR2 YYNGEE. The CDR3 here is CASSVGGVNTGELFF. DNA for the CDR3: TGTGCCAGCAGCGTAGGCGGGGTGAACACCGGGGAGCTGTTTTTT.

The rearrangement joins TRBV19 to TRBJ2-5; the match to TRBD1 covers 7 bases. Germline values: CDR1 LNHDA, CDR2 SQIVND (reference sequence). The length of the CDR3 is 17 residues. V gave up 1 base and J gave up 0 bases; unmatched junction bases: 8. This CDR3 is CASSIARYRGYQETQYF. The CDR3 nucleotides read TGTGCCAGTAGTATAGCAAGATACAGGGGATACCAAGAGACCCAGTACTTC.

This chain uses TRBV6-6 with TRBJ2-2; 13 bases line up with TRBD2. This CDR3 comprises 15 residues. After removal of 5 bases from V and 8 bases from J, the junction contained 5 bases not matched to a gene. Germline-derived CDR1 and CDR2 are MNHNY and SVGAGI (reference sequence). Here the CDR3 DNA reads TGTGCCAGCAGTACCACTAGCGGGAGGGCTGGGGAGCTGTTTTTT. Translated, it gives CASSTTSGRAGELFF.

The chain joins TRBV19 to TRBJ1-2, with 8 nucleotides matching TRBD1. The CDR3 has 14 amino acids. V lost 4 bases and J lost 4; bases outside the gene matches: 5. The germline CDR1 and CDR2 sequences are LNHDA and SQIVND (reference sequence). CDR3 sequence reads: CASSKQGGGYGYTF. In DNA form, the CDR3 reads TGTGCCAGTAGTAAACAGGGGGGCGGCTATGGCTACACCTTC.

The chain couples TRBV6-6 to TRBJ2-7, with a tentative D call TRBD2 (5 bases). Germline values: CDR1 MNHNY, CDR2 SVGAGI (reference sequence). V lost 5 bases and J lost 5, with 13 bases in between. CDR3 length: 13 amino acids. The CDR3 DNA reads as TGTGCCAGCAGTAACACTAGTCCTGACGAGCAGTACTTC. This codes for CASSNTSPDEQYF.

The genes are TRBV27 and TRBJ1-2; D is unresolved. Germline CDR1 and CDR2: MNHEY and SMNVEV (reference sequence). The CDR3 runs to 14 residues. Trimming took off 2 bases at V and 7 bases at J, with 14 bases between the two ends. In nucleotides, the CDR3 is TGTGCCAGCAGTTTAAATCGGGTAGAAGGTGGCTACACCTTC. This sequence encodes CASSLNRVEGGYTF.

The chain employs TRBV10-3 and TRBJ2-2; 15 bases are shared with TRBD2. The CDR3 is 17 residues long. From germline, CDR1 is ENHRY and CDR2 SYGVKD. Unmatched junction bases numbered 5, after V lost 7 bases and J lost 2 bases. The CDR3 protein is CAITQGLAGGNTGELFF. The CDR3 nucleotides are TGTGCCATCACCCAGGGACTAGCGGGAGGAAACACCGGGGAGCTGTTTTTT.